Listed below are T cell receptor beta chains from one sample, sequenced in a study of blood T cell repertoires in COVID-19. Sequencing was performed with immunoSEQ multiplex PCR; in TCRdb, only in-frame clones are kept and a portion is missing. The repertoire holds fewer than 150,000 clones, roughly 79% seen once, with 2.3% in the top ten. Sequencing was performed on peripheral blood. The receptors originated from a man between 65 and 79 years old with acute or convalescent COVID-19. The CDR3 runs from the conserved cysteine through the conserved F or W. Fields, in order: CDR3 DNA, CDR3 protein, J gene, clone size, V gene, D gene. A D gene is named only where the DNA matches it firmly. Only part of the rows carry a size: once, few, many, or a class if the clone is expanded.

cdr3_nt: TGTGCCAGGGGGACATTTCAGGGAGCCGGGGAGCTGTTTTTT
cdr3_aa: CARGTFQGAGELFF
j_call: TRBJ2-2
clone_size: -
v_call: TRBV21-1
d_call: -

cdr3_nt: TGTGCCAGCAGCGGAGGACAGGGCCGCACTGAAGCTTTCTTT
cdr3_aa: CASSGGQGRTEAFF
j_call: TRBJ1-1
clone_size: -
v_call: TRBV5-4
d_call: TRBD1

cdr3_nt: TGTGCCAGCAGCTTAGCTCCGATAGCGGGGGGCAGGGATGAGCAGTTCTTC
cdr3_aa: CASSLAPIAGGRDEQFF
j_call: TRBJ2-1
clone_size: -
v_call: TRBV7-2
d_call: TRBD2

cdr3_nt: TGTGCCAGCAGCCAAGGACAGGGCACTGAAGCTTTCTTT
cdr3_aa: CASSQGQGTEAFF
j_call: TRBJ1-1
clone_size: -
v_call: TRBV3-1/TRBV3-2
d_call: TRBD1

cdr3_nt: TGTGCCAGCAGCTTAGGGGCTGGGAACACTGAAGCTTTCTTT
cdr3_aa: CASSLGAGNTEAFF
j_call: TRBJ1-1
clone_size: -
v_call: TRBV11-3
d_call: -

cdr3_nt: TGTGCCAGCTCACGAGTTAGACAGGATAGCAATCAGCCCCAGCATTTT
cdr3_aa: CASSRVRQDSNQPQHF
j_call: TRBJ1-5
clone_size: few
v_call: TRBV18
d_call: -

cdr3_nt: TGTGCCAGCAGCCCGGACTTCCACCCTACAGATACGCAGTATTTT
cdr3_aa: CASSPDFHPTDTQYF
j_call: TRBJ2-3
clone_size: -
v_call: TRBV5-5
d_call: -

cdr3_nt: TGTGCCAGCAGTCCCCTGGCGGGGTCTGGAAACACCATATATTTT
cdr3_aa: CASSPLAGSGNTIYF
j_call: TRBJ1-3
clone_size: -
v_call: TRBV6-5
d_call: -

cdr3_nt: TGTGCCAGCAGTTTGACAGGGAACTATGGCTACACCTTC
cdr3_aa: CASSLTGNYGYTF
j_call: TRBJ1-2
clone_size: -
v_call: TRBV27
d_call: TRBD1

cdr3_nt: TGTGCCAGCACCCAGGGGGGTTTTAGCAATCAGCCCCAGCATTTT
cdr3_aa: CASTQGGFSNQPQHF
j_call: TRBJ1-5
clone_size: few
v_call: TRBV7-2
d_call: TRBD1

cdr3_nt: TGTGCCAGCAGCTTCGGAGGGACGGGCAATCAGCCCCAGCATTTT
cdr3_aa: CASSFGGTGNQPQHF
j_call: TRBJ1-5
clone_size: -
v_call: TRBV7-9
d_call: -

cdr3_nt: TGTGCCAGTAGTATCCCAACAGGGGGAAGGATGAACACTGAAGCTTTCTTT
cdr3_aa: CASSIPTGGRMNTEAFF
j_call: TRBJ1-1
clone_size: -
v_call: TRBV19
d_call: TRBD1

cdr3_nt: TGTGCCAGCGTAGGGGCGACTTACACTGAAGCTTTCTTT
cdr3_aa: CASVGATYTEAFF
j_call: TRBJ1-1
clone_size: -
v_call: TRBV11-3
d_call: -

cdr3_nt: TGTGCCAGCAGCTTAGTGTCAGGACAGGGTACTCTTGGCTACACCTTC
cdr3_aa: CASSLVSGQGTLGYTF
j_call: TRBJ1-2
clone_size: -
v_call: TRBV7-8
d_call: TRBD1

cdr3_nt: TGTGCCAGCAGCGCCGGGACACTAGGGGTGGAAAGCAATCAGCCCCAGCATTTT
cdr3_aa: CASSAGTLGVESNQPQHF
j_call: TRBJ1-5
clone_size: -
v_call: TRBV7-8
d_call: -

cdr3_nt: TGTGCCAGCAGCCAAGATGCAGTCAGGGATCGCTATGGCTACACCTTC
cdr3_aa: CASSQDAVRDRYGYTF
j_call: TRBJ1-2
clone_size: -
v_call: TRBV3-1/TRBV3-2
d_call: -

cdr3_nt: TGCGCCAGCAGCTTGGAGATAGCGGTTTACAATGAGCAGTTCTTC
cdr3_aa: CASSLEIAVYNEQFF
j_call: TRBJ2-1
clone_size: -
v_call: TRBV5-1
d_call: -

cdr3_nt: TGTGCCAGCAGCCCGGGGACAGGGGGTTCTGGAAACACCATATATTTT
cdr3_aa: CASSPGTGGSGNTIYF
j_call: TRBJ1-3
clone_size: -
v_call: TRBV7-8
d_call: TRBD1

cdr3_nt: TGTGCCAGCTCACTAGGACAGAAGGTGAGCTCCTACGAGCAGTACTTC
cdr3_aa: CASSLGQKVSSYEQYF
j_call: TRBJ2-7
clone_size: -
v_call: TRBV18
d_call: -

cdr3_nt: TGTGCCAGCAATTTTCCGGGACAGGGGAGTTACGAGCAGTACTTC
cdr3_aa: CASNFPGQGSYEQYF
j_call: TRBJ2-7
clone_size: -
v_call: TRBV6-5
d_call: TRBD1

cdr3_nt: TGTGCCAGCAGTCCGTCGGGGGGAGGAGAGACCCAGTACTTC
cdr3_aa: CASSPSGGGETQYF
j_call: TRBJ2-5
clone_size: -
v_call: TRBV2
d_call: TRBD2

cdr3_nt: TGTGCCAGCAGTTACTGGGGGCAGGGTGACGAGCAGTACTTC
cdr3_aa: CASSYWGQGDEQYF
j_call: TRBJ2-7
clone_size: -
v_call: TRBV6-6
d_call: -

cdr3_nt: TGTGCCAGCAGCTTAGTGGGGACTAGCCGCACAGATACGCAGTATTTT
cdr3_aa: CASSLVGTSRTDTQYF
j_call: TRBJ2-3
clone_size: -
v_call: TRBV7-6
d_call: TRBD2

cdr3_nt: TGTGCCAGCAGCCCGAGAGGTCAGGGGAAGAACACTGAAGCTTTCTTT
cdr3_aa: CASSPRGQGKNTEAFF
j_call: TRBJ1-1
clone_size: few
v_call: TRBV7-2
d_call: -

cdr3_nt: TGTGCCAGCAGCGGACAGGGGCACTACTACGAGCAGTACTTC
cdr3_aa: CASSGQGHYYEQYF
j_call: TRBJ2-7
clone_size: -
v_call: TRBV6-5
d_call: TRBD1

cdr3_nt: TGTGCCAGCAGTCCGGGACAGTCTAATTCACCCCTCCACTTT
cdr3_aa: CASSPGQSNSPLHF
j_call: TRBJ1-6
clone_size: -
v_call: TRBV6-5
d_call: TRBD1

cdr3_nt: TGCGCCAGCGTCCCCGGGACGGGGGGCTCCTACAATGAGCAGTTCTTC
cdr3_aa: CASVPGTGGSYNEQFF
j_call: TRBJ2-1
clone_size: -
v_call: TRBV5-1
d_call: TRBD2

cdr3_nt: TGCGCCAGCTCCTGGACAGGGGCCTCCTACGAGCAGTACTTC
cdr3_aa: CASSWTGASYEQYF
j_call: TRBJ2-7
clone_size: -
v_call: TRBV5-1
d_call: TRBD1

cdr3_nt: TGTGCCAGCAGCTTCCTCCTTGGGGGGAGGATAGGCTACACCTTC
cdr3_aa: CASSFLLGGRIGYTF
j_call: TRBJ1-2
clone_size: few
v_call: TRBV7-8
d_call: -

cdr3_nt: TGTGCCACCAGCAGAGGAGGGGAGGGTTCTGCCAACACCATATATTTT
cdr3_aa: CATSRGGEGSANTIYF
j_call: TRBJ1-3
clone_size: once
v_call: TRBV15
d_call: -

cdr3_nt: TGTGCCAGCAGCCATACAGGGGAGGATACGCAGTATTTT
cdr3_aa: CASSHTGEDTQYF
j_call: TRBJ2-3
clone_size: -
v_call: TRBV5-4
d_call: TRBD1

cdr3_nt: TGTGCCAGCAGTTACCACTCGAGTCGGACAGCCCCTTATAGCAATCAGCCCCAGCATTTT
cdr3_aa: CASSYHSSRTAPYSNQPQHF
j_call: TRBJ1-5
clone_size: -
v_call: TRBV6-2/TRBV6-3
d_call: -

cdr3_nt: TGTGCCAGCTCTCCAATCCGGACAGCTGGTGACGAGCAGTACTTC
cdr3_aa: CASSPIRTAGDEQYF
j_call: TRBJ2-7
clone_size: -
v_call: TRBV18
d_call: -

cdr3_nt: TGTGCCAGCAGTTACGACAGGGGATGGTATGGCTACACCTTC
cdr3_aa: CASSYDRGWYGYTF
j_call: TRBJ1-2
clone_size: -
v_call: TRBV6-5
d_call: TRBD1

cdr3_nt: TGTGCCAGTAGCTTCCTAAGACAGGAACGCTACACCTTC
cdr3_aa: CASSFLRQERYTF
j_call: TRBJ1-2
clone_size: few
v_call: TRBV19
d_call: -

cdr3_nt: TGCGCCAGCAGCCCCCTGATGTCACTAGCAAGCCGGCAGTTCTTC
cdr3_aa: CASSPLMSLASRQFF
j_call: TRBJ2-1
clone_size: -
v_call: TRBV4-3
d_call: -

cdr3_nt: TGTGCCTGGAGTGTACAGGCAGTCGGCTACACCTTC
cdr3_aa: CAWSVQAVGYTF
j_call: TRBJ1-2
clone_size: -
v_call: TRBV30
d_call: -